The rows below give T cell receptor beta chains drawn from one sample of a study of early T cells in non-severe SARS-CoV-2 infection. One entry per CDR3 protein results from TCRdb running MiXCR on the 5' RACE reads. In the table there are roughly 51,000 distinct CDR3 sequences, 11% of which are singletons. Sequencing was done on a sample of whole blood. These receptors were obtained from an adult who was a healthcare worker with PCR-confirmed SARS-CoV-2 infection or an uninfected control (not recorded which). The CDR3 runs from the conserved cysteine through the conserved F or W. D genes are given only for firm matches. Size values are once, few and many counts, or a class for expanded clones, and some rows have none.

CDR3 protein: CASSLGKTVWYERYF; CDR3 DNA: TGTGCCAGCAGTTTAGGAAAAACAGTTTGGTACGAGCGGTACTTC; clone size: NA; J gene: TRBJ2-7; V gene: TRBV28; D gene: NA; CDR3 length: 15
CDR3 protein: CASSRTSVYGYTF; CDR3 DNA: TGTGCCAGCAGCCGGACAAGCGTCTATGGCTACACCTTC; clone size: few; J gene: TRBJ1-2; V gene: TRBV3-1; D gene: NA; CDR3 length: 13
CDR3 protein: CASSPYRGRGYREQYF; CDR3 DNA: TGTGCCAGCAGCCCCTACCGGGGACGCGGGTATCGCGAGCAGTACTTC; clone size: NA; J gene: TRBJ2-7; V gene: TRBV3-1; D gene: NA; CDR3 length: 16
CDR3 protein: CASSSGSTGELFF; CDR3 DNA: TGCGCCAGCAGCTCAGGGTCCACCGGGGAGCTGTTTTTT; clone size: many; J gene: TRBJ2-2; V gene: TRBV5-1; D gene: NA; CDR3 length: 13
CDR3 protein: CASSYRGRLNIQYF; CDR3 DNA: TGTGCCAGCAGCTACAGGGGGCGCTTGAACATTCAGTACTTC; clone size: NA; J gene: TRBJ2-4; V gene: TRBV3-1; D gene: TRBD1; CDR3 length: 14
CDR3 protein: CASRQMGGPNTGELFF; CDR3 DNA: TGTGCCAGCAGACAAATGGGGGGCCCGAACACCGGGGAGCTGTTTTTT; clone size: many; J gene: TRBJ2-2; V gene: TRBV7-9; D gene: NA; CDR3 length: 16
CDR3 protein: CASSQESGADYEQYF; CDR3 DNA: TGCGCCAGCAGCCAAGAATCGGGGGCCGACTACGAGCAGTACTTC; clone size: NA; J gene: TRBJ2-7; V gene: TRBV4-1; D gene: NA; CDR3 length: 15
CDR3 protein: CASPDKNEAFF; CDR3 DNA: TGTGCCAGCCCGGACAAAAATGAAGCTTTCTTT; clone size: few; J gene: TRBJ1-1; V gene: TRBV21-1; D gene: NA; CDR3 length: 11
CDR3 protein: CASSRRGRYEQYF; CDR3 DNA: TGTGCCAGCAGCCGTAGGGGGAGGTACGAGCAGTACTTC; clone size: many; J gene: TRBJ2-7; V gene: TRBV3-1; D gene: NA; CDR3 length: 13
CDR3 protein: CASSYVKEETQYF; CDR3 DNA: TGTGCCAGCAGTTACGTCAAAGAAGAGACCCAGTACTTC; clone size: many; J gene: TRBJ2-5; V gene: TRBV6-5; D gene: NA; CDR3 length: 13
CDR3 protein: CASIHSGSSYEQYF; CDR3 DNA: TGTGCCAGCATTCACTCGGGCAGCTCCTACGAGCAGTACTTC; clone size: few; J gene: TRBJ2-7; V gene: TRBV2; D gene: NA; CDR3 length: 14
CDR3 protein: CSVTGAEQYF; CDR3 DNA: TGCAGCGTTACAGGGGCCGAGCAGTACTTC; clone size: few; J gene: TRBJ2-7; V gene: TRBV29-1; D gene: TRBD1; CDR3 length: 10
CDR3 protein: CASSQSGGTNEQYF; CDR3 DNA: TGCGCCAGCAGCCAAAGTGGCGGGACAAACGAGCAGTACTTC; clone size: many; J gene: TRBJ2-7; V gene: TRBV4-1; D gene: NA; CDR3 length: 14
CDR3 protein: CASTPSGGNYEQYF; CDR3 DNA: TGTGCCAGCACCCCAAGTGGGGGCAACTACGAGCAGTACTTC; clone size: NA; J gene: TRBJ2-7; V gene: TRBV7-9; D gene: NA; CDR3 length: 14
CDR3 protein: CSVVTGTQETQYF; CDR3 DNA: TGCAGCGTTGTCACCGGGACACAAGAGACCCAGTACTTC; clone size: few; J gene: TRBJ2-5; V gene: TRBV29-1; D gene: NA; CDR3 length: 13
CDR3 protein: CASGLLGGNYGYTF; CDR3 DNA: TGTGCTAGTGGTTTGCTAGGGGGGAACTATGGCTACACCTTC; clone size: many; J gene: TRBJ1-2; V gene: TRBV12-5; D gene: NA; CDR3 length: 14
CDR3 protein: CASSSGPGRADTQYF; CDR3 DNA: TGTGCCAGCAGCTCCGGGCCGGGGAGGGCAGATACGCAGTATTTT; clone size: few; J gene: TRBJ2-3; V gene: TRBV7-2; D gene: TRBD2; CDR3 length: 15
CDR3 protein: CASGLLGRNEQFF; CDR3 DNA: TGTGCTAGTGGTTTACTGGGGAGGAATGAGCAGTTCTTC; clone size: NA; J gene: TRBJ2-1; V gene: TRBV12-5; D gene: NA; CDR3 length: 13
CDR3 protein: CASSLYRGTYGYTF; CDR3 DNA: TGTGCCAGCAGTTTATATCGGGGGACCTATGGCTACACCTTC; clone size: many; J gene: TRBJ1-2; V gene: TRBV28; D gene: NA; CDR3 length: 14
CDR3 protein: CASSGWAGLAGDTQYF; CDR3 DNA: TGTGCCAGCAGCGGCTGGGCCGGACTAGCGGGGGATACGCAGTATTTT; clone size: NA; J gene: TRBJ2-3; V gene: TRBV7-9; D gene: TRBD2; CDR3 length: 16
CDR3 protein: CSGTGGQETQYF; CDR3 DNA: TGCAGCGGGACAGGGGGCCAAGAGACCCAGTACTTC; clone size: NA; J gene: TRBJ2-5; V gene: TRBV29-1; D gene: TRBD1; CDR3 length: 12
CDR3 protein: CASSQAAANTEAFF; CDR3 DNA: TGTGCCAGCAGCCAAGCCGCAGCGAACACTGAAGCTTTCTTT; clone size: few; J gene: TRBJ1-1; V gene: TRBV3-1; D gene: NA; CDR3 length: 14
CDR3 protein: CSARDLREGLYEQYF; CDR3 DNA: TGCAGTGCTAGAGATTTGCGGGAGGGCCTCTACGAGCAGTACTTC; clone size: many; J gene: TRBJ2-7; V gene: TRBV20-1; D gene: TRBD2; CDR3 length: 15
CDR3 protein: CASSSTGGRTNEKLFF; CDR3 DNA: TGTGCCAGCAGCTCAACAGGGGGCCGAACTAATGAAAAACTGTTTTTT; clone size: few; J gene: TRBJ1-4; V gene: TRBV28; D gene: TRBD1; CDR3 length: 16
CDR3 protein: CSVEDRKRHTDTQYF; CDR3 DNA: TGCAGCGTTGAAGATCGAAAGCGGCACACAGATACGCAGTATTTT; clone size: few; J gene: TRBJ2-3; V gene: TRBV29-1; D gene: NA; CDR3 length: 15
CDR3 protein: CASSAQTGAYEQYF; CDR3 DNA: TGTGCCAGCAGCGCGCAGACAGGGGCCTACGAGCAGTACTTC; clone size: NA; J gene: TRBJ2-7; V gene: TRBV11-2; D gene: TRBD1; CDR3 length: 14
CDR3 protein: CASSQEVWGSTLHF; CDR3 DNA: TGTGCCAGCAGCCAAGAGGTATGGGGTTCGACCCTCCACTTT; clone size: NA; J gene: TRBJ1-6; V gene: TRBV14; D gene: NA; CDR3 length: 14
CDR3 protein: CASRASGKYNEQFF; CDR3 DNA: TGTGCCAGCAGGGCTAGCGGGAAGTATAATGAGCAGTTCTTC; clone size: many; J gene: TRBJ2-1; V gene: TRBV7-8; D gene: TRBD2; CDR3 length: 14
CDR3 protein: CASRTDKGEQFF; CDR3 DNA: TGCGCCAGTCGAACTGACAAGGGGGAGCAGTTCTTC; clone size: NA; J gene: TRBJ2-1; V gene: TRBV5-1; D gene: NA; CDR3 length: 12
CDR3 protein: CSARDRTGSRETQYF; CDR3 DNA: TGCAGTGCTAGAGATCGGACAGGGAGTCGAGAGACCCAGTACTTC; clone size: few; J gene: TRBJ2-5; V gene: TRBV20-1; D gene: TRBD1; CDR3 length: 15
CDR3 protein: CASRGVSQHF; CDR3 DNA: TGTGCCAGCAGAGGGGTATCCCAGCATTTT; clone size: few; J gene: TRBJ1-5; V gene: TRBV28; D gene: NA; CDR3 length: 10
CDR3 protein: CASSKTENYEQYF; CDR3 DNA: TGCGCCAGCAGCAAGACAGAGAACTACGAGCAGTACTTC; clone size: NA; J gene: TRBJ2-7; V gene: TRBV10-2; D gene: NA; CDR3 length: 13